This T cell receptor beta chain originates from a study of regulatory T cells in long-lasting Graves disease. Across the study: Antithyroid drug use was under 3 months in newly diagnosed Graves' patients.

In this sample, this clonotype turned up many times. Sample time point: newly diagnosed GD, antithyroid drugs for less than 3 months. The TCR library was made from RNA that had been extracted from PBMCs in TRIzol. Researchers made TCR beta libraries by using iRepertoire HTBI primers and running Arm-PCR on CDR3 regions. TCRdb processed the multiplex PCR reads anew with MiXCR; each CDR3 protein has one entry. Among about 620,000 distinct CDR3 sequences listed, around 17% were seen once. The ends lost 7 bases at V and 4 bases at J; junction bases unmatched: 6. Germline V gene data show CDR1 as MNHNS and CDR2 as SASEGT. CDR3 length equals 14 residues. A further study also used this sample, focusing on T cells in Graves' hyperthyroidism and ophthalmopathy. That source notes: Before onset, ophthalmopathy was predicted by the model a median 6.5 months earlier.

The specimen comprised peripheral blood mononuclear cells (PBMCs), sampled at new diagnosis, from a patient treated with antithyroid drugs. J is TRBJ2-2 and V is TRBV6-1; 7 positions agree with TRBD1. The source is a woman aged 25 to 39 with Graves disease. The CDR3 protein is CASTLGQFTGELFF. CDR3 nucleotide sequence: TGTGCCAGCACCTTGGGACAGTTCACCGGGGAGCTGTTTTTT.